This T cell receptor beta chain was documented in a study of vaccination and CD4 T cells after COVID-19. The Oncomine TCR Beta short-read assay sequenced DNA from cultured CD4+ T cells. Via MiXCR, TCRdb re-called the PCR reads, giving one row per CDR3 protein. The sample holds some 15,000 distinct CDR3 sequences; 60% to 65% are singletons and the top ten take over 8.5%. Comments on this clonotype: The target antigen is unknown.

Treatment meaning: roughly ten-day PBMC culture with coronavirus spike peptide pools or control peptides (ViraFEST assay). Germline V gene lookup returns CDR1 SEHNR and CDR2 FQNEAQ (reference sequence). This CDR3 comprises 14 residues. Trimming removed 5 bases at V and 0 bases at J, with 8 bases between. The sequence was collected from a human donor who had recovered from COVID-19. This chain connects TRBV7-9 to TRBJ1-5; D gene ambiguous. The material sequenced was CD4+ T cells from blood, cultured in vitro. As DNA, the CDR3 is TGTGCCAGCAGCCGTGGAACTAGCAATCAGCCCCAGCATTTT. This gives the protein CASSRGTSNQPQHF.